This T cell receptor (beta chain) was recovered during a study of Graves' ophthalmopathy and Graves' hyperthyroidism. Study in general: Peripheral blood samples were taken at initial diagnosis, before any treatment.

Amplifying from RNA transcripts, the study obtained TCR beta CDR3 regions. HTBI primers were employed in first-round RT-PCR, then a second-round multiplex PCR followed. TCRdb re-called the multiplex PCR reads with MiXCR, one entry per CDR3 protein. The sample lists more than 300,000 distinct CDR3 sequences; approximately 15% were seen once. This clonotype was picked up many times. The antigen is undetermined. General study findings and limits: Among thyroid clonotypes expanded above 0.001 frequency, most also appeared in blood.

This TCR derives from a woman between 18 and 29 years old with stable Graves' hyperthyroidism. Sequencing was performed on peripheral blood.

The CDR3 region has the DNA TGTGCCAGCAGCCACAACTATGGCTACACCTTC. It codes for CASSHNYGYTF. The chain is built from TRBV4-2 and TRBJ1-2, with no clear D. Germline CDR1 reads LGHNA; CDR2 reads YNFKEQ. The CDR3 extends over 11 amino acids. V lost 3 bases and J 2 bases, leaving 1 base between the germline ends.